What follows describes a single T cell receptor (beta chain). V was clipped by 8 bases and J by 6 bases, with 11 bases between them. CDR3 length: 12 amino acids. The V gene's germline CDR1 is SNHLY and CDR2 FYNNEI. These data originate in a study of blood T cell repertoires in COVID-19. Study in general: PBMCs, B-cell-depleted T cells, or T cells provided the cDNA or gDNA that made up the material.

The assay was immunoSEQ multiplex PCR, and TCRdb's table has in-frame clones only and misses some. The table includes 230,000 or so clones, approximately 83% detected once. Recruits, aged roughly 18 to 95 years, lived in 20 to 30 US areas. In Cohort 3, a recovered donor had either two negative PCRs, clearance, or symptom resolution. Material for sequencing was PBMCs or T cells enriched from blood (not recorded which). The receptor was isolated from a man aged 50 to 59 who had recovered from COVID-19. This rearrangement joins TRBV2 to TRBJ1-5; no clear D. Written as DNA, the CDR3 is TGTGCCAGCCTAGGAGAGGGTCAGCCCCAGCATTTT. Translated, it gives CASLGEGQPQHF. The whole variable domain, filled in from reference TRBV2 and TRBJ1-5, reads EPEVTQTPSHQVTQMGQEVILRCVPISNHLYFYWYRQILGQKVEFLVSFYNNEISEKSEIFDDQFSVERPDGSNFTLKIRSTKLEDSAMYFCASLGEGQPQHFGDGTRLSIL.